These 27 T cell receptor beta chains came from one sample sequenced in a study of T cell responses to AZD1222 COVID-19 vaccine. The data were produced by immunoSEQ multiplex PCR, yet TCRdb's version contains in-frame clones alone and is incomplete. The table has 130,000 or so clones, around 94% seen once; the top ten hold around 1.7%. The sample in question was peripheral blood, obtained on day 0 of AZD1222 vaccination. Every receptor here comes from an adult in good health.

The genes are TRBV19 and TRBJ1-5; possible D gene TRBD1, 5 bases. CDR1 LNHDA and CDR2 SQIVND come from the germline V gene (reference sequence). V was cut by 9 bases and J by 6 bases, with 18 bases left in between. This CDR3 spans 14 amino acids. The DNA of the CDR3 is TGTGCCAGCCACCGGACGGGGGAGGGTCAGCCCCAGCATTTT. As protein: CASHRTGEGQPQHF. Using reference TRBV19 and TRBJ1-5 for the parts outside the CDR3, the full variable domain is DGGITQSPKYLFRKEGQNVTLSCEQNLNHDAMYWYRQDPGQGLRLIYYSQIVNDFQKGDIAEGYSVSREKKESFPLTVTSAQKNPTAFYLCASHRTGEGQPQHFGDGTRLSIL.

For the CDR3, the DNA is TGTGCCAGCAGTGAGGTGGACTGGCTAACCGGGGAGCTGTTTTTT. This codes for CASSEVDWLTGELFF. The chain carries TRBV2 and TRBJ2-2; possibly TRBD2 for D (5 bases). The CDR3 has 15 residues. Germline V gene lookup returns CDR1 SNHLY and CDR2 FYNNEI. V was pared by 3 bases and J by 5 bases, with 13 bases between.

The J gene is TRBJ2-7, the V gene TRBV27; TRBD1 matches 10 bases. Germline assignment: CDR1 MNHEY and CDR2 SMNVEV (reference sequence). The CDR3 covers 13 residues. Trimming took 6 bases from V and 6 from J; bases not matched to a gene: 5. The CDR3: CASSLRDRGEQYF. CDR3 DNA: TGTGCCAGCAGCCTCCGGGACAGGGGCGAGCAGTACTTC.

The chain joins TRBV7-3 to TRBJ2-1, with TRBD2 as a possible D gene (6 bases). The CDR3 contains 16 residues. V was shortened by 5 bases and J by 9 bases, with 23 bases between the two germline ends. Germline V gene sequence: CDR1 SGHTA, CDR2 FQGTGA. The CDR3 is CASSPRGGTAVREQFF. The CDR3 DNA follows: TGTGCCAGCAGCCCGAGAGGCGGGACGGCCGTTCGTGAGCAGTTCTTC.

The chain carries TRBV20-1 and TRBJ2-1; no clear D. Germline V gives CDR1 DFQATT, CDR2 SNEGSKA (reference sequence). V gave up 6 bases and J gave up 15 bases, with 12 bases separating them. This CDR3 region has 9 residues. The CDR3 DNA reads TGCAGTGCGCAGGCCTTGGGGTTCTTC. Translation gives CSAQALGFF.

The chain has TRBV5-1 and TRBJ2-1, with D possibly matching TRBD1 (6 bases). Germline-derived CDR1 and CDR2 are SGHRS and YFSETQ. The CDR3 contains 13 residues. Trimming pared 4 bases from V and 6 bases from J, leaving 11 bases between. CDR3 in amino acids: CASSRGQSNEQFF. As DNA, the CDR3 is TGCGCCAGCAGCAGGGGACAATCCAATGAGCAGTTCTTC.

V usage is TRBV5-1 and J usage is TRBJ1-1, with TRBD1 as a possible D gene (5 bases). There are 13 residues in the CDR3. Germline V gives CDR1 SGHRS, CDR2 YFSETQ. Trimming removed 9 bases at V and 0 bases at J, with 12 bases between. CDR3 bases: TGCGCCACCAGGGAAGCGATGAACACTGAAGCTTTCTTT. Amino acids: CATREAMNTEAFF.

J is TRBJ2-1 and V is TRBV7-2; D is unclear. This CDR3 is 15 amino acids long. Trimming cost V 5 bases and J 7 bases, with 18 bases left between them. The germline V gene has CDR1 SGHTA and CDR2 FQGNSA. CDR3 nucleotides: TGTGCCAGCAGCCCACAACCGCTCTTTCTGAATGAGCAGTTCTTC. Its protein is CASSPQPLFLNEQFF.

CDR3 residues: CASSPQGAKNIQYF. In DNA form, the CDR3 reads TGTGCCAGCTCACCCCAAGGGGCCAAAAACATTCAGTACTTC. This chain uses TRBV18 with TRBJ2-4; D uncertain. CDR1 KGHSH and CDR2 LQKENI come from the germline V gene. With 3 bases removed from V and 1 base from J, the gap between germline ends came to 7 bases. The CDR3 has 14 amino acids.

Written as DNA, the CDR3 is TGTGCCATCAGTGAACACAGGGTGAGTAAGCCCCAGCATTTT. Encoded protein: CAISEHRVSKPQHF. The rearrangement uses TRBV10-3 and TRBJ1-5, with a possible D match to TRBD1 (6 bases). The V end was cut by 3 bases, the J end by 8 bases, with 14 bases between. This CDR3 comprises 14 residues. Germline CDR1 reads ENHRY; CDR2 reads SYGVKD.

DNA for the CDR3: TGTGCCAGCAGTAACAACAGGGTGGGCTATGGCTACACCTTC. It codes for CASSNNRVGYGYTF. The V gene is TRBV6-5, the J gene TRBJ1-2; D possibly corresponds to TRBD1 (6 bases). CDR3 size: 14 residues. Trimming took off 5 bases at V and 4 bases at J, with 14 bases between the two ends. Germline V gene sequence: CDR1 MNHEY, CDR2 SVGAGI.

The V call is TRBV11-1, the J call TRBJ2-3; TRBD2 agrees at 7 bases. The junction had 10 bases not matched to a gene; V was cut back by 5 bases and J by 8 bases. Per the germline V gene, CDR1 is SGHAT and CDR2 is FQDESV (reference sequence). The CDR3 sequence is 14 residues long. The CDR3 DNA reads TGTGCCAGCAGCGGGTCCGGTTCGGGGGGTACGCAGTATTTT. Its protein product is CASSGSGSGGTQYF.

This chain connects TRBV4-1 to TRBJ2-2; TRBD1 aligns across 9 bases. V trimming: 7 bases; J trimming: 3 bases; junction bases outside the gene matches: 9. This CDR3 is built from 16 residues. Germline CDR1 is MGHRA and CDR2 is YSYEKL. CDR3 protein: CASTHPGQGDTGELFF. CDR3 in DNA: TGCGCCAGCACCCACCCGGGACAGGGAGACACCGGGGAGCTGTTTTTT.

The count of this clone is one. CDR3 amino acids: CASSNGKGPYEQYV. The CDR3 DNA is TGTGCCAGCAGCAATGGTAAGGGTCCCTACGAGCAGTACGTC. This sequence joins TRBV21-1 and TRBJ2-7. TRBV21-1 is tagged as a pseudogene. CDR3 length: 14 residues.

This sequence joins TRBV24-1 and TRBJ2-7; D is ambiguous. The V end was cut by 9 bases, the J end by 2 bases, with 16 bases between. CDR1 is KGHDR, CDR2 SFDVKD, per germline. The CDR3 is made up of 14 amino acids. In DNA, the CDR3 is TGTGCCACCTGCCTTGCGTGTATACCCTACGAGCAGTACGTC. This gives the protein CATCLACIPYEQYV.

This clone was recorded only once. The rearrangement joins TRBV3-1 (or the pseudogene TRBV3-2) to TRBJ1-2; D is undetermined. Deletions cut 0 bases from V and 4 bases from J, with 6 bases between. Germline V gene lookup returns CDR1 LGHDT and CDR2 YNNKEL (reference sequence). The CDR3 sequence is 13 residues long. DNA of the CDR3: TGTGCCAGCAGCCAAGAACAAGTCTATGGCTACACCTTC. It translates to CASSQEQVYGYTF.

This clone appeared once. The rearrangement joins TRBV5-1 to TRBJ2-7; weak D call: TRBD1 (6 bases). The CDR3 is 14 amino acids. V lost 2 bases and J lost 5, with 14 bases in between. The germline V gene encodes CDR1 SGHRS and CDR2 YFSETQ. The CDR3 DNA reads TGCGCCAGCAGCTTTAGGGTCAGGGGTGACGAGCAGTACTTC. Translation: CASSFRVRGDEQYF.

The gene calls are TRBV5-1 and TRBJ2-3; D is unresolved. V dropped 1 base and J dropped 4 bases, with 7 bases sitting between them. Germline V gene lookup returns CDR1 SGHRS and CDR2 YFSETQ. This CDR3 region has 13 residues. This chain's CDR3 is CASSLSLSDTQYF. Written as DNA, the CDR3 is TGCGCCAGCAGCTTGTCCCTATCAGATACGCAGTATTTT.

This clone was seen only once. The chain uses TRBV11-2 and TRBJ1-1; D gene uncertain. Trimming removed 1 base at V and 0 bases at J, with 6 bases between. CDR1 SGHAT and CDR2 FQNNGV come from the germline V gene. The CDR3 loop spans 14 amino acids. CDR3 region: CASSLALMNTEAFF. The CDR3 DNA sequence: TGTGCCAGCAGCTTAGCCCTGATGAACACTGAAGCTTTCTTT.

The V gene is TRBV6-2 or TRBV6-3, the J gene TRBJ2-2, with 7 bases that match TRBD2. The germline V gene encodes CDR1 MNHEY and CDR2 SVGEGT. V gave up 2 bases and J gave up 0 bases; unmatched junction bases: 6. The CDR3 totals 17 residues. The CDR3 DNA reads TGTGCCAGCAGTTACAATCTAGCGGAGCCGAACACCGGGGAGCTGTTTTTT. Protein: CASSYNLAEPNTGELFF.

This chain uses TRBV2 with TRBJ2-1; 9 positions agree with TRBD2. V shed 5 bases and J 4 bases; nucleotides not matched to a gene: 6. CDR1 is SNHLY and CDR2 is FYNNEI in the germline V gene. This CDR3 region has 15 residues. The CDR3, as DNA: TGTGCCAGCAGTACCAGCGGGAGGCAATACAATGAGCAGTTCTTC. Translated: CASSTSGRQYNEQFF. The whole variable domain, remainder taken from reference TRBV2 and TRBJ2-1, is EPEVTQTPSHQVTQMGQEVILRCVPISNHLYFYWYRQILGQKVEFLVSFYNNEISEKSEIFDDQFSVERPDGSNFTLKIRSTKLEDSAMYFCASSTSGRQYNEQFFGPGTRLTVL.

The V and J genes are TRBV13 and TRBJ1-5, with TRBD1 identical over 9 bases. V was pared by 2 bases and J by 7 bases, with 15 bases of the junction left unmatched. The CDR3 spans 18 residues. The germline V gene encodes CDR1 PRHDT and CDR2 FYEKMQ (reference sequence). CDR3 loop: CASSLTTGGVYARQPQHF. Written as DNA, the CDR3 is TGTGCCAGCAGCTTAACGACAGGGGGTGTGTATGCGAGACAGCCCCAGCATTTT.

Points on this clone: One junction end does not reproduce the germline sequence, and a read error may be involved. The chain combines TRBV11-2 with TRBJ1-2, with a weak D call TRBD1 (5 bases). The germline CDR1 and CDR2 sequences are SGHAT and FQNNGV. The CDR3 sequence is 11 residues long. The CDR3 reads CASRRDPSVFF. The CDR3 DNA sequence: TGTGCCAGCAGGCGGGACCCCTCCGTATTCTTT.

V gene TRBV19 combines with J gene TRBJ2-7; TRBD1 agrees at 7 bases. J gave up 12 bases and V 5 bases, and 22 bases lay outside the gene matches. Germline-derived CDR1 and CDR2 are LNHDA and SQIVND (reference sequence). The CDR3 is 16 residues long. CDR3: CASSDLTTGQTGRRYF. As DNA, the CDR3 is TGTGCCAGTAGTGATCTTACGACAGGGCAAACGGGACGTAGGTACTTC. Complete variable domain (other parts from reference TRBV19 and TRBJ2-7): DGGITQSPKYLFRKEGQNVTLSCEQNLNHDAMYWYRQDPGQGLRLIYYSQIVNDFQKGDIAEGYSVSREKKESFPLTVTSAQKNPTAFYLCASSDLTTGQTGRRYFGPGTRLTVT.

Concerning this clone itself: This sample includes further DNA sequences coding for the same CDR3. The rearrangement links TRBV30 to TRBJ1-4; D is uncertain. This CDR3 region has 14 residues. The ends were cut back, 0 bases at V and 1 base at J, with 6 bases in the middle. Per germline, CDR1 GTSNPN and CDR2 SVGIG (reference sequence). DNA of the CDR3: TGTGCCTGGAGTGTGGGAGGAACTAATGAAAAACTGTTTTTT. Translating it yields CAWSVGGTNEKLFF. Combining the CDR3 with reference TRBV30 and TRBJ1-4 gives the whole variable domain SQTIHQWPATLVQPVGSPLSLECTVEGTSNPNLYWYRQAAGRGLQLLFYSVGIGQISSEVPQNLSASRPQDRQFILSSKKLLLSDSGFYLCAWSVGGTNEKLFFGSGTQLSVL.

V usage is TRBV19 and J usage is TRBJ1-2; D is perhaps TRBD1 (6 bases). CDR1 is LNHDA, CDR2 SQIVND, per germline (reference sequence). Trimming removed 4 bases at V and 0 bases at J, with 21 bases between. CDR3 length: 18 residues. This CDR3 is CASSNRAGAQGSNYGYTF. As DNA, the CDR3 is TGTGCCAGTAGTAACCGCGCGGGGGCACAAGGATCTAACTATGGCTACACCTTC.

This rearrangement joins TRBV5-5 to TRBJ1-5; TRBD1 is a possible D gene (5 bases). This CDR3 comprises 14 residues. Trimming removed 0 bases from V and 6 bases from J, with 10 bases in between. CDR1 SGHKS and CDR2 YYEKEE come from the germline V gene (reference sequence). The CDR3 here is CASSLADTLQPQHF. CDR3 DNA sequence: TGTGCCAGCAGCTTGGCGGACACTCTTCAGCCCCAGCATTTT.